This TCR beta chain appears in the sequencing data of a study of T cells in Graves' hyperthyroidism and ophthalmopathy. TCR beta CDR3 sequences were amplified from RNA transcripts. A first-round RT-PCR of the TCR CDR3 used the HTBI primer set. One entry per CDR3 protein, called by TCRdb with MiXCR from the multiplex PCR reads. Here the sample spans roughly 500,000 distinct CDR3 sequences, roughly 46% being singletons. Trimming left V 5 bases short and J 9 bases short, with 11 bases between. Germline V gene data show CDR1 as SNHLY and CDR2 as FYNNEI. The CDR3 has 12 residues. What was sequenced was peripheral blood or thyroid tissue (not recorded which). This chain joins TRBV2 and TRBJ2-1; unclear D gene. This TCR derives from an adult woman with Graves' disease, either hyperthyroidism or ophthalmopathy (not recorded which). The CDR3 coding sequence is TGTGCCAGCAGTCTATTCGGTGCTGAGCAGTTCTTC. Protein product: CASSLFGAEQFF. The entire variable domain, with the rest obtained from reference TRBV2 and TRBJ2-1, is as follows: EPEVTQTPSHQVTQMGQEVILRCVPISNHLYFYWYRQILGQKVEFLVSFYNNEISEKSEIFDDQFSVERPDGSNFTLKIRSTKLEDSAMYFCASSLFGAEQFFGPGTRLTVL.